These 17 T cell receptor beta chains share one sample of origin, sequenced in a study of cytomegalovirus exposure and HLA in healthy donors. Produced via immunoSEQ multiplex PCR; TCRdb's table is partial and in-frame only. The sample has 40,000 to 55,000 clones; around 90% are singletons. The sequenced sample was PBMCs. All receptors come from a woman aged 25 to 39 in good health and CMV-seronegative.

The genes are TRBV27 and TRBJ2-7, with D hard to call. This CDR3 spans 13 amino acids. From germline, CDR1 is MNHEY and CDR2 SMNVEV (reference sequence). V lost 6 bases to trimming and J lost 2 bases, with 11 bases between them. The DNA of the CDR3 is TGTGCCAGCAGCCTGACTGCGACCTACGAGCAGTACTTC. It specifies CASSLTATYEQYF.

V usage is TRBV6-5 and J usage is TRBJ2-3; maybe TRBD1 (6 bases). In germline, CDR1 is MNHEY, CDR2 SVGAGI. V shed 5 bases and J shed 1 base, with 13 bases lying between them. The length of the CDR3 is 15 residues. The CDR3 sequence is CASSGVGAGTDTQYF. The CDR3 DNA reads as TGTGCCAGCAGTGGGGTGGGGGCGGGCACAGATACGCAGTATTTT.

The chain uses TRBV5-6 and TRBJ2-1; 7 nucleotides match TRBD1. Germline V lookup: CDR1 SGHDT, CDR2 YYEEEE. This CDR3 is 14 amino acids long. Losses at the gene ends were 4 bases for V and 7 bases for J; bases not matched to a gene: 8. CDR3 bases: TGTGCCAGCAGCCCTCCAGACAGGGTGAATGAGCAGTTCTTC. Amino acids: CASSPPDRVNEQFF.

This chain uses TRBV30 with TRBJ1-5, with D perhaps TRBD1 (5 bases). CDR1 is GTSNPN and CDR2 is SVGIG in the germline V gene (reference sequence). V was shortened by 5 bases and J by 3 bases, with 14 bases between the two germline ends. The CDR3 is 14 amino acids. The CDR3 spells CAWSRRQTNQPQHF. CDR3 in DNA: TGTGCCTGGTCCCGTAGACAGACCAATCAGCCCCAGCATTTT.

The chain is built from TRBV6-5 and TRBJ2-1; the match to TRBD2 covers 9 bases. CDR1 and CDR2 from the germline V gene are MNHEY and SVGAGI. The junction had 4 bases not matched to a gene; V was cut back by 7 bases and J by 0 bases. The CDR3 consists of 15 residues. The CDR3 region is CASTREGSSYNEQFF. CDR3 DNA sequence: TGTGCCAGCACGCGGGAGGGTAGCTCCTACAATGAGCAGTTCTTC.

J is TRBJ1-4 and V is TRBV5-6, with D perhaps TRBD1 (6 bases). Trimming took off 7 bases at V and 7 bases at J, with 23 bases between the two ends. In germline, CDR1 is SGHDT, CDR2 YYEEEE. The CDR3 runs 16 residues. The CDR3 DNA reads as TGTGCCAGCTCCCCCCGGGTGAGGGGGAGCGGTGAAAAACTGTTTTTT. This gives the protein CASSPRVRGSGEKLFF.

The chain carries TRBV2 and TRBJ2-7; 8 bases align to TRBD1. Germline lookup yields CDR1 SNHLY and CDR2 FYNNEI. The V segment lost 6 bases and the J segment 3 bases; nucleotides outside the gene matches: 7. The CDR3 is 14 amino acids. This chain's CDR3 is CASRRTGWGYEQYF. The CDR3 DNA sequence: TGTGCCAGCAGGAGGACAGGGTGGGGCTACGAGCAGTACTTC.

The genes are TRBV5-5 and TRBJ2-7; 10 positions match TRBD2. The CDR3 is made up of 15 amino acids. Germline CDR1 is SGHKS and CDR2 is YYEKEE (reference sequence). V was pared by 4 bases and J by 2 bases, with 6 bases of the junction left unmatched. The CDR3 reads CASSPWTSGPYEQYF. Here the CDR3 DNA reads TGTGCCAGCAGCCCATGGACTAGCGGCCCCTACGAGCAGTACTTC.

The rearrangement joins TRBV27 to TRBJ2-7; TRBD1 matches 8 bases. The CDR3 has 15 amino acids. Germline values: CDR1 MNHEY, CDR2 SMNVEV (reference sequence). V dropped 2 bases and J dropped 4; count of bases not matched to a gene: 7. The CDR3 is CASSLGSDRGYEQYF. The CDR3 nucleotides read TGTGCCAGCAGTTTAGGGAGCGACAGGGGATACGAGCAGTACTTC.

The chain combines TRBV27 with TRBJ2-1; 11 nucleotides agree with TRBD2. Germline assignment: CDR1 MNHEY and CDR2 SMNVEV (reference sequence). V shed 5 bases, J shed 12 bases, and the junction held 12 bases outside the gene matches. The CDR3 runs 15 residues. CDR3 region: CASSLGTSGTARQFF. Here the CDR3 DNA reads TGTGCCAGCAGTCTTGGGACTAGCGGCACGGCTAGGCAGTTCTTC.

V and J are TRBV7-6 and TRBJ2-7, with 12 nucleotides matching TRBD2. V was clipped by 5 bases and J by 4 bases; unmatched bases: 6. The CDR3 is made up of 15 amino acids. Per germline, CDR1 SGHVS and CDR2 FNYEAQ. This chain's CDR3 is CASSPKTSGGYEQYF. The CDR3 bases are TGTGCCAGCAGCCCAAAGACTAGCGGGGGATACGAGCAGTACTTC.

This clone showed up just once. The V and J genes are TRBV4-3 and TRBJ2-1; TRBD2 might be the D (6 bases). CDR1 is LGHNA, CDR2 YSLEER, per germline. This CDR3 region has 16 residues. The V end lost 0 bases, the J end lost 7 bases, and 16 bases lay between the germline ends. The CDR3 DNA is TGCGCCAGCAGCCAAGAAGACCTCGGAGGGAGTAATGAGCAGTTCTTC. It is translated as CASSQEDLGGSNEQFF.

This clone was seen a handful of times. The V call is TRBV4-3, the J call TRBJ2-7; D is undetermined. This CDR3 is built from 15 residues. Germline CDR1 reads LGHNA; CDR2 reads YSLEER. V was trimmed by 4 bases and J by 6 bases, leaving 19 bases between them. As DNA, the CDR3 is TGCGCCAGCAGCCTATCGCGAGGTCTCTGTTGCGAGCAGTACTTC. Translation: CASSLSRGLCCEQYF.

By share, this clone counts as medium-sized (0.01 to 0.1%). V is TRBV18 and J is TRBJ2-7, with a possible D match to TRBD2 (6 bases). The CDR3 totals 13 residues. In germline, CDR1 is KGHSH, CDR2 LQKENI. The germline V and J ends were trimmed by 6 bases and 2 bases, with 11 bases remaining between them. As DNA, the CDR3 is TGTGCCAGCTCCCTGGAGGGCCCCTACGAGCAGTACTTC. It is translated as CASSLEGPYEQYF.

The chain combines TRBV5-4 with TRBJ1-2, with 10 bases matching TRBD1. V was pared by 3 bases and J by 6 bases, with 5 bases of the junction left unmatched. CDR1 and CDR2 from the germline V gene are SGHNT and YYREEE (reference sequence). The CDR3 is 14 residues long. CDR3 sequence (DNA): TGTGCCAGCAGCTGGACAGGGGGAGGGGATGGCTACACCTTC. Its protein product is CASSWTGGGDGYTF.

This clone showed up just once. The chain links TRBV9 to TRBJ2-1; D possibly corresponds to TRBD1 (6 bases). The V and J ends lost 6 bases and 9 bases respectively, with 13 bases between them. The germline CDR1 and CDR2 sequences are SGDLS and YYNGEE. This CDR3 spans 12 amino acids. In DNA, the CDR3 is TGTGCCAGCAACGGACAGCAAGCTGAGCAGTTCTTC. It specifies CASNGQQAEQFF.

This chain uses TRBV10-3 with TRBJ2-7; 9 bases are shared with TRBD2. The CDR3 extends over 14 amino acids. Germline V gives CDR1 ENHRY, CDR2 SYGVKD. The V gene end was trimmed by 8 bases and the J gene end by 1 base; junction bases not matched to a gene: 6. The CDR3: CAIGGSGRSYEQYF. DNA for the CDR3: TGTGCCATCGGTGGTAGCGGGAGATCCTACGAGCAGTACTTC.